This passage covers 30 T cell receptor beta chains from one sample sequenced in a study of T cell responses to AZD1222 COVID-19 vaccine. Some clones are missing from TCRdb's copy, which holds only in-frame ones; the method was immunoSEQ multiplex PCR. The sample shows 130,000 to 150,000 clones, approximately 88% of them seen only once. The sample consisted of peripheral blood, taken on day 0 of AZD1222 vaccination. The receptors were gathered from an adult in good health.

The genes are TRBV6-5 and TRBJ2-3; D gene ambiguous. The CDR3 covers 14 residues. V lost 6 bases, J lost 2 bases, and 12 bases lay in between. CDR1 is MNHEY and CDR2 is SVGAGI in the germline V gene. CDR3: CASRVQKNTDTQYF. CDR3 nucleotides: TGTGCCAGCAGGGTACAGAAAAACACAGATACGCAGTATTTT.

V usage is TRBV18 and J usage is TRBJ2-5; D is possibly TRBD2 (5 bases). The V gene's germline CDR1 is KGHSH and CDR2 LQKENI. This CDR3 comprises 14 residues. The germline V and J ends were trimmed by 5 bases and 5 bases, with 15 bases remaining between them. The CDR3 DNA reads TGTGCCAGCTCAGAGTCAGCCGGCGGGGAGACCCAGTACTTC. Its protein product is CASSESAGGETQYF.

This chain connects TRBV4-2 to TRBJ1-1; 9 bases agree with TRBD1. The CDR3 is 16 residues long. Germline V lookup: CDR1 LGHNA, CDR2 YNFKEQ. Trimming at V came to 0 bases and at J to 4 bases, leaving 6 bases not matched to a gene. The CDR3 DNA reads TGTGCCAGCAGCCAAGAGCTCGGACAGGGGATCACTGAAGCTTTCTTT. This encodes CASSQELGQGITEAFF.

The V gene is TRBV12-3 or TRBV12-4, the J gene TRBJ2-1, with TRBD2 as a possible D gene (6 bases). Between the trimmed V and J ends, which lost 6 bases and 12 bases, there was a span of 18 bases. This CDR3 has 13 residues. The DNA for the CDR3 is TGTGCCAGCAGCCCTGGAGTGTTCGGGGGGCAGTTCTTC. Its protein is CASSPGVFGGQFF.

V usage is TRBV19 and J usage is TRBJ1-2; D call uncertain. Trimming shortened V by 4 bases and J by 4 bases, and 7 bases separated the two germline ends. Per the germline V gene, CDR1 is LNHDA and CDR2 is SQIVND (reference sequence). CDR3 length: 12 amino acids. The CDR3 bases are TGTGCCAGTAGTACCGTACCCTATGGCTACACCTTC. This translates into CASSTVPYGYTF.

This chain connects TRBV28 to TRBJ1-2; TRBD1 might be the D (6 bases). CDR1 is MDHEN, CDR2 SYDVKM, per germline. This CDR3 is built from 14 residues. Trimming cost V 5 bases and J 8 bases, with 18 bases left between them. CDR3 nucleotide sequence: TGTGCCAGCAGTCTCCCGACAGGACCGGCGGGCTACACCTTC. Its translation: CASSLPTGPAGYTF.

The J gene is TRBJ2-7, the V gene TRBV23-1; D is unclear. TRBV23-1 is recorded as an ORF, its role being uncertain. This CDR3 has 16 amino acids. Trimming took 0 bases from V and 0 from J, leaving 12 bases between them. CDR3 DNA sequence: TGCGCCAGCAGTCAATCCGCAGCCGGCAGCTCCTACGAGCAGTACTTC. It translates to CASSQSAAGSSYEQYF.

The table lists this clone with a count of one. J is TRBJ2-2 and V is TRBV9, with a tentative D call TRBD2 (6 bases). The CDR3 extends over 14 amino acids. The germline gives CDR1 SGDLS, CDR2 YYNGEE. The CDR3 DNA sequence: TGTGCGACCACACGGGCCCCGGGGGTCGGGGAGCTGTTTTTT. Translation gives CATTRAPGVGELFF.

J is TRBJ2-7 and V is TRBV27, with D uncertain. Germline V CDR1 and CDR2: MNHEY, SMNVEV (reference sequence). Trimming removed 5 bases from V and 3 bases from J, with 17 bases in between. The CDR3 loop spans 15 amino acids. The CDR3 here is CASSPLGSLHYEQYF. CDR3 DNA: TGTGCCAGCAGTCCCCTTGGGTCACTCCACTACGAGCAGTACTTC.

This clone was observed a single time. V gene TRBV7-2 combines with J gene TRBJ2-1; possibly TRBD2 for D (7 bases). Trimming cost V 0 bases and J 4 bases, with 19 bases left between them. The CDR3 contains 18 residues. Germline V gene lookup returns CDR1 SGHTA and CDR2 FQGNSA. The CDR3 reads CASSLAGTSGTLYNEQFF. CDR3 nucleotide sequence: TGTGCCAGCAGCTTAGCCGGGACAAGCGGGACCTTATACAATGAGCAGTTCTTC.

V is TRBV5-1 and J is TRBJ2-1; D might be TRBD2 (7 bases). The CDR3 loop spans 15 amino acids. V was pared by 3 bases and J by 6 bases, with 16 bases between. Germline V gene lookup returns CDR1 SGHRS and CDR2 YFSETQ. The CDR3 nucleotides read TGCGCCAGCAGCTGGGGGGGCCTTCGCTCCAATGAGCAGTTCTTC. Translation gives CASSWGGLRSNEQFF.

The chain uses TRBV24-1 and TRBJ2-3, with 16 bases aligning to TRBD2. The CDR3 loop spans 19 amino acids. CDR1 is KGHDR and CDR2 is SFDVKD in the germline V gene. Trimming at V came to 1 base and at J to 2 bases, leaving 5 bases not matched to a gene. As DNA, the CDR3 is TGTGCCACCAGTGATTTCGCGGGACTAGCGGGGGGGAACACAGATACGCAGTATTTT. It codes for CATSDFAGLAGGNTDTQYF.

This sequence joins TRBV2 and TRBJ1-2, with D unclear. Germline V gene data show CDR1 as SNHLY and CDR2 as FYNNEI. The CDR3 runs 14 residues. The V end was cut by 7 bases, the J end by 2 bases, with 14 bases between. The DNA of the CDR3 is TGTGCCAGCAATATAGGCCCCGGGAACTATGGCTACACCTTC. As protein: CASNIGPGNYGYTF.

This clone was recorded only once. V and J are TRBV11-2 and TRBJ1-2; 8 bases map to TRBD1. The CDR3 covers 17 residues. The germline gives CDR1 SGHAT, CDR2 FQNNGV. The ends lost 5 bases at V and 5 bases at J; junction bases unmatched: 16. The CDR3 DNA sequence: TGTGCCAGCAGCCCTCAATCCGGGACAGGTTCGCGGTATGGCTACACCTTC. Protein product: CASSPQSGTGSRYGYTF.

This chain links TRBV6-2 or TRBV6-3 with TRBJ1-2, with 9 bases that match TRBD1. The CDR3 spans 15 residues. CDR1 is MNHEY, CDR2 SVGEGT, per germline. V was pared by 6 bases and J by 7 bases, with 12 bases of the junction left unmatched. The CDR3 coding sequence is TGTGCCAGCAGCCGCCCGGGACAGGGAATTGCTGGCTACACCTTC. It is translated as CASSRPGQGIAGYTF.

The gene calls are TRBV5-1 and TRBJ2-2, with 8 bases that match TRBD2. CDR3 length: 15 residues. Trimming took 4 bases from V and 0 from J; bases not matched to a gene: 2. Germline V gives CDR1 SGHRS, CDR2 YFSETQ. The CDR3 DNA reads as TGCGCCAGCAGCCCCGGGGGGGCGAACACCGGGGAGCTGTTTTTT. Translated: CASSPGGANTGELFF.

The rearrangement links TRBV4-3 to TRBJ1-2; D unresolved. Looked up from germline, CDR1 is LGHNA and CDR2 is YSLEER. The CDR3 sequence is 14 residues long. Trimming removed 4 bases at V and 5 bases at J, with 14 bases between. CDR3 bases: TGCGCCAGCAGCCCTTCCCAGTCTTCTTATGGCTACACCTTC. It is translated as CASSPSQSSYGYTF.

The V and J genes are TRBV20-1 and TRBJ1-1, with D uncertain. This CDR3 has 10 residues. The germline V gene encodes CDR1 DFQATT and CDR2 SNEGSKA (reference sequence). The V end lost 3 bases, the J end lost 6 bases, and 5 bases lay between the germline ends. The CDR3 loop reads CSASAAEAFF. CDR3 bases: TGCAGTGCTAGCGCCGCTGAAGCTTTCTTT.

The chain uses TRBV19 and TRBJ2-2; maybe TRBD2 (7 bases). CDR1 LNHDA and CDR2 SQIVND come from the germline V gene (reference sequence). V was pared by 5 bases and J by 3 bases, with 13 bases between. The CDR3 is 15 amino acids. The CDR3 DNA reads TGTGCCAGTAGTTACGAGGGGGGGTACACCGGGGAGCTGTTTTTT. As protein: CASSYEGGYTGELFF.

The chain has TRBV4-2 and TRBJ2-5; D assignment may be TRBD1 or TRBD2 (6 bases each). Germline V lookup: CDR1 LGHNA, CDR2 YNFKEQ. The CDR3 contains 14 residues. With 1 base removed from V and 5 bases from J, the gap between germline ends came to 11 bases. CDR3 amino acids: CASSQGGAGETQYF. For the CDR3, the DNA is TGTGCCAGCAGCCAAGGGGGGGCCGGGGAGACCCAGTACTTC.

The J gene is TRBJ1-2, the V gene TRBV11-2; perhaps TRBD1 as D (6 bases). Germline lookup yields CDR1 SGHAT and CDR2 FQNNGV. The CDR3 consists of 16 residues. The germline V and J ends were trimmed by 2 bases and 5 bases, with 18 bases remaining between them. CDR3 DNA: TGTGCCAGCAGCTTATATACAGGGCAAGCTCTGTATGGCTACACCTTC. Translated: CASSLYTGQALYGYTF.

The sample holds a few counts of this clone. This chain joins TRBV7-2 and TRBJ1-4; 8 bases are a match to TRBD1. CDR3 length equals 14 residues. V dropped 4 bases and J dropped 7; count of bases not matched to a gene: 5. Germline V CDR1 and CDR2: SGHTA, FQGNSA. CDR3 loop: CASSSRTGPEKLFF. CDR3 nucleotides: TGTGCCAGCAGCTCTCGGACAGGGCCTGAAAAACTGTTTTTT.

V and J are TRBV18 and TRBJ1-2, with 7 positions matching TRBD1. The germline V gene encodes CDR1 KGHSH and CDR2 LQKENI. The CDR3 extends over 16 amino acids. The V segment lost 2 bases and the J segment 1 base; nucleotides outside the gene matches: 7. CDR3 protein: CASSPFGGTDNYGYTF. CDR3 sequence (DNA): TGTGCCAGCTCACCATTTGGGGGGACAGATAACTATGGCTACACCTTC.

This chain joins TRBV19 and TRBJ1-4; perhaps TRBD1 as D (6 bases). The germline V gene encodes CDR1 LNHDA and CDR2 SQIVND (reference sequence). V lost 8 bases and J lost 4, with 14 bases in between. The CDR3 length is 14 residues. The CDR3, as DNA: TGTGCCAGTTACCCAGGACAGCATAATGAAAAACTGTTTTTT. Encoded protein: CASYPGQHNEKLFF.

The rearrangement joins TRBV5-4 to TRBJ1-5; tentative D call: TRBD1 (6 bases). V shed 4 bases and J shed 3 bases, with 14 bases lying between them. The CDR3 has 15 amino acids. Per germline, CDR1 SGHNT and CDR2 YYREEE (reference sequence). CDR3 protein: CASSRGGDINQPQHF. The CDR3 nucleotides read TGTGCCAGCAGCCGGGGCGGGGACATCAATCAGCCCCAGCATTTT.

Only one count was recorded for this clone. Written as DNA, the CDR3 is TGTGCCAGCAGCCAAGCCTTAGGGAACTACAATGAGCAGTTCTTC. This codes for CASSQALGNYNEQFF. The chain is built from TRBV3-1 (or the pseudogene TRBV3-2) and TRBJ2-1; unclear D gene. Germline loops: CDR1 LGHDT, CDR2 YNNKEL (reference sequence). Trimming shortened V by 1 base and J by 3 bases, and 10 bases separated the two germline ends. The CDR3 consists of 15 residues.

This clone appeared once. The chain combines TRBV7-2 with TRBJ2-5; D perhaps matches TRBD1 (5 bases). This CDR3 has 14 residues. Germline V gene lookup returns CDR1 SGHTA and CDR2 FQGNSA. V was cut by 6 bases and J by 4 bases, with 15 bases left in between. The CDR3 is CASSPARVGETQYF. The CDR3 DNA follows: TGTGCCAGCAGTCCCGCCAGGGTGGGAGAGACCCAGTACTTC.

The chain has TRBV5-1 and TRBJ2-5, with TRBD2 as a possible D gene (5 bases). The germline V gene encodes CDR1 SGHRS and CDR2 YFSETQ. Between the trimmed V and J ends, which lost 4 bases and 1 base, there was a span of 8 bases. The CDR3 extends over 13 amino acids. The CDR3 DNA follows: TGCGCCAGCAGCCCAGCGGTCCAAGAGACCCAGTACTTC. Translated, it gives CASSPAVQETQYF.

The chain has TRBV5-6 and TRBJ1-6, with D uncertain. Germline CDR1 and CDR2: SGHDT and YYEEEE. The CDR3 loop spans 18 amino acids. The germline V and J ends were trimmed by 2 bases and 3 bases, with 18 bases remaining between them. CDR3 sequence (DNA): TGTGCCAGCAGCTTCCTCATAGTGGACGGTTTCTATAATTCACCCCTCCACTTT. This codes for CASSFLIVDGFYNSPLHF. Based on the CDR3 plus reference TRBV5-6 and TRBJ1-6, the full variable domain is DAGVTQSPTHLIKTRGQQVTLRCSPKSGHDTVSWYQQALGQGPQFIFQYYEEEERQRGNFPDRFSGHQFPNYSSELNVNALLLGDSALYLCASSFLIVDGFYNSPLHFGNGTRLTVT.

In this sample, this clone turned up once. The chain uses TRBV7-2 and TRBJ1-3, with D perhaps matching TRBD1 (5 bases). In germline, CDR1 is SGHTA, CDR2 FQGNSA. Trimming left V 4 bases short and J 3 bases short, with 13 bases between. The CDR3 is 15 amino acids. The CDR3 sequence is CASSSQGISGNTIYF. The CDR3, as DNA: TGTGCCAGCAGCTCTCAGGGAATTAGTGGAAACACCATATATTTT. Variable domain in full (rest from reference TRBV7-2 and TRBJ1-3): GAGVSQSPSNKVTEKGKDVELRCDPISGHTALYWYRQSLGQGLEFLIYFQGNSAPDKSGLPSDRFSAERTGGSVSTLTIQRTQQEDSAVYLCASSSQGISGNTIYFGEGSWLTVV.